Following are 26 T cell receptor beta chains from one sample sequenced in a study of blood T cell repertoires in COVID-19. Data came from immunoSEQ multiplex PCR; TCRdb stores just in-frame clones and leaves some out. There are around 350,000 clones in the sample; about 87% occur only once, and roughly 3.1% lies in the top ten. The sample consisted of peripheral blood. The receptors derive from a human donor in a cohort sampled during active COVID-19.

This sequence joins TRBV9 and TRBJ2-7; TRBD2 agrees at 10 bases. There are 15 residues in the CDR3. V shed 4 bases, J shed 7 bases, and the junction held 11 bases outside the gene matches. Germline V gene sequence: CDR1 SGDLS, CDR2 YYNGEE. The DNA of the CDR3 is TGTGCCAGCAGCCTAAGCGGGGGGGCGTTAGCAGAGCAGTACTTC. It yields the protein CASSLSGGALAEQYF.

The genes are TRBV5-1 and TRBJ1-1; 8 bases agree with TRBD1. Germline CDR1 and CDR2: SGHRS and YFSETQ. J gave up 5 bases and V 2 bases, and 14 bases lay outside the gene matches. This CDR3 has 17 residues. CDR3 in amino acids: CASSFGTGQGVRTEAFF. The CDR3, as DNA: TGCGCCAGCAGCTTCGGAACCGGACAGGGTGTGAGGACTGAAGCTTTCTTT.

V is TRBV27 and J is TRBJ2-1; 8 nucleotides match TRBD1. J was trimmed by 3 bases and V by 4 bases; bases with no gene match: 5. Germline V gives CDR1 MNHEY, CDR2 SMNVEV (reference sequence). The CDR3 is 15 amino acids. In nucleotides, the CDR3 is TGTGCCAGCAGTTGGGGGACAGGAGTCTACAATGAGCAGTTCTTC. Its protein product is CASSWGTGVYNEQFF.

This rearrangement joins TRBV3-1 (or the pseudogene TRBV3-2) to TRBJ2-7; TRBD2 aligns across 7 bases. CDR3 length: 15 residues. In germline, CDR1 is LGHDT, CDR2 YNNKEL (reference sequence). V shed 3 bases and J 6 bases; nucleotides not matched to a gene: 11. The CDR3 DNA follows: TGTGCCAGCAGCCAGTCCCGGGACTACTTGATCGAGCAGTACTTC. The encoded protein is CASSQSRDYLIEQYF.

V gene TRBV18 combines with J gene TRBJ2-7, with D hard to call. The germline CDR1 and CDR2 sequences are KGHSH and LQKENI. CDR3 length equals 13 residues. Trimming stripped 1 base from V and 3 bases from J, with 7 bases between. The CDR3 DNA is TGTGCCAGCTCACCACGGCAGGACTACGAGCAGTACTTC. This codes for CASSPRQDYEQYF.

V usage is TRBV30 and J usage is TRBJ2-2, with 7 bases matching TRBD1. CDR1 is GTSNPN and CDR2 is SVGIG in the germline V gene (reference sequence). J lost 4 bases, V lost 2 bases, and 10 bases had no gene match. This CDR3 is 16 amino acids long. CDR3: CAWSSFRGLSTGELFF. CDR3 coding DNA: TGTGCCTGGAGTTCATTCAGGGGGTTGAGCACCGGGGAGCTGTTTTTT.

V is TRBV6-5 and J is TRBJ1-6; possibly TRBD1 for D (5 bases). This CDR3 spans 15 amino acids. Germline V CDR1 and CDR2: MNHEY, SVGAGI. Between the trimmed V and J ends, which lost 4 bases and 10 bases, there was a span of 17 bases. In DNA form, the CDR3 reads TGTGCCAGCAGTTCCCACCGCAGGGTTGAGTCACCCCTCCACTTT. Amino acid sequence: CASSSHRRVESPLHF.

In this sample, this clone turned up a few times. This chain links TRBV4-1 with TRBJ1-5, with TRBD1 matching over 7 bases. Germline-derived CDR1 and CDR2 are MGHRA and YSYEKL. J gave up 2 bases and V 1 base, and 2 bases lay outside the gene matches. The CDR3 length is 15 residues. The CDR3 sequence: CASSQGTGGNQPQHF. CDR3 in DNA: TGCGCCAGCAGCCAAGGGACAGGTGGCAATCAGCCCCAGCATTTT.

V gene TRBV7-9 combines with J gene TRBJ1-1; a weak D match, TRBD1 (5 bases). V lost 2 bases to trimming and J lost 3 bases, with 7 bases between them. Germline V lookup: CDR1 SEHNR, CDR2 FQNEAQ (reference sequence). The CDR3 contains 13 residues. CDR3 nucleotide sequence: TGTGCCAGCAGCTTACGGGGGGACACTGAAGCTTTCTTT. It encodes CASSLRGDTEAFF.

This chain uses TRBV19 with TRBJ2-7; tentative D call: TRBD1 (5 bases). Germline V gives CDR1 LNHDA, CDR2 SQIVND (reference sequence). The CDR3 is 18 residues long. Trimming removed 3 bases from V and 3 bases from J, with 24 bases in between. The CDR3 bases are TGTGCCAGTAGTATTGGCCCTCTTGACGCTCTAGGGGACTACGAGCAGTACTTC. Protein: CASSIGPLDALGDYEQYF. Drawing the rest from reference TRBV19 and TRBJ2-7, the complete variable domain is DGGITQSPKYLFRKEGQNVTLSCEQNLNHDAMYWYRQDPGQGLRLIYYSQIVNDFQKGDIAEGYSVSREKKESFPLTVTSAQKNPTAFYLCASSIGPLDALGDYEQYFGPGTRLTVT.

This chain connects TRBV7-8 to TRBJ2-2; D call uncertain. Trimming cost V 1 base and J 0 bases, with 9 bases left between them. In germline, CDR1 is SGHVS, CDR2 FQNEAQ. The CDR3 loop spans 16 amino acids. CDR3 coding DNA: TGTGCCAGCAGCTTAGTACGCGGTACGAACACCGGGGAGCTGTTTTTT. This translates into CASSLVRGTNTGELFF.

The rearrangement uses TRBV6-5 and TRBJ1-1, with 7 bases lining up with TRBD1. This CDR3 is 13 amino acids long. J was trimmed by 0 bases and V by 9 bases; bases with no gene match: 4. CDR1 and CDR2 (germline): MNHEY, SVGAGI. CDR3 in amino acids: CASGQVMNTEAFF. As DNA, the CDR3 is TGTGCCAGTGGACAGGTCATGAACACTGAAGCTTTCTTT.

CDR3 region: CASSQSPSGGSLGELFF. The CDR3 DNA reads as TGTGCCAGCAGCCAGTCCCCTAGCGGGGGCTCCTTGGGGGAGCTGTTTTTT. The J gene is TRBJ2-2, the V gene TRBV4-2; 10 bases fit TRBD2. Germline trimming cut 3 bases from V and 8 bases from J; bases unmatched to any gene: 12. This CDR3 has 17 residues. Germline values: CDR1 LGHNA, CDR2 YNFKEQ.

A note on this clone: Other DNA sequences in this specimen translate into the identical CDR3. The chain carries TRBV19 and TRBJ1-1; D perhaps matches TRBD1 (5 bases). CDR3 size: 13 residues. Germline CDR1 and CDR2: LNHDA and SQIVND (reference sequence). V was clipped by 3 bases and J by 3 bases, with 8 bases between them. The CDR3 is CASSIGRDTEAFF. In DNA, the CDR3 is TGTGCCAGTAGTATCGGCAGGGACACTGAAGCTTTCTTT.

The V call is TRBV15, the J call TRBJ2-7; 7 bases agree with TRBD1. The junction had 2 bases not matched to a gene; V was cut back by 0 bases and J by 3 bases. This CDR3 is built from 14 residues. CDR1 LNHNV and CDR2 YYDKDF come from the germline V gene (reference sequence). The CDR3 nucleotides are TGTGCCACCAGCAGAGACGGGACAGTCTACGAGCAGTACTTC. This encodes CATSRDGTVYEQYF.

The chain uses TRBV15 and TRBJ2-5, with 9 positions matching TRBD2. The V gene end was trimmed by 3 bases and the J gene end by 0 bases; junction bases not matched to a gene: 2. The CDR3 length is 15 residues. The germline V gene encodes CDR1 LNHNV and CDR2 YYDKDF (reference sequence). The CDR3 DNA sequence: TGTGCCACCAGCAGTAGCGGGGGCCACCAAGAGACCCAGTACTTC. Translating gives CATSSSGGHQETQYF.

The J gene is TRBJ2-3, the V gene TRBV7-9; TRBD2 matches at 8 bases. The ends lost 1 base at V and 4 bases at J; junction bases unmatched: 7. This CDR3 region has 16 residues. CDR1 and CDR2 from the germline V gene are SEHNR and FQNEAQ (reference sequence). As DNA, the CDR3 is TGTGCCAGCAGCTTAGGGTTGGCGGGAGGTGCAGATACGCAGTATTTT. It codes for CASSLGLAGGADTQYF.

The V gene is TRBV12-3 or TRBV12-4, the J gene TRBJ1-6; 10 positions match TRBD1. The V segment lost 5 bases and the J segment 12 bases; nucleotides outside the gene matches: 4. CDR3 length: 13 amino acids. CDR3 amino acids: CASSRGQGGPLHF. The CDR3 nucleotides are TGTGCCAGCAGTCGCGGACAGGGGGGACCCCTCCACTTT.

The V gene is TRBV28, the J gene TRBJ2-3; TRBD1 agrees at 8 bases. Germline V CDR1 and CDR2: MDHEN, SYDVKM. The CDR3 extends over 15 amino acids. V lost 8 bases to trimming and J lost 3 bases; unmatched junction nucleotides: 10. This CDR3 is CASRSGGAETDTQYF. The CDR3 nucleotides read TGTGCCAGCCGCTCAGGGGGCGCGGAAACAGATACGCAGTATTTT.

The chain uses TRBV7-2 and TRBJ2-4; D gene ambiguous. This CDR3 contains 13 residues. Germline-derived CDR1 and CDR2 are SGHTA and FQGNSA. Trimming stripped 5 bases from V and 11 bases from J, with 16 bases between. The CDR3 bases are TGTGCCAGCAGCCCCCAATCAGAGAGGTTTCAGTACTTC. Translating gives CASSPQSERFQYF.

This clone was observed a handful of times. The CDR3 is CASSFSGVSGYTF. In nucleotides, the CDR3 is TGTGCCAGCAGCTTCTCAGGGGTATCTGGCTACACCTTC. The genes are TRBV7-9 and TRBJ1-2; tentatively, D is TRBD1 (6 bases). Germline CDR1 SEHNR, CDR2 FQNEAQ (reference sequence). The V gene lost 3 bases and the J gene lost 7 bases, with 12 bases spanning the gap. This CDR3 region has 13 residues. The complete variable domain, with remaining parts taken from reference TRBV7-9 and TRBJ1-2, reads DTGVSQNPRHKITKRGQNVTFRCDPISEHNRLYWYRQTLGQGPEFLTYFQNEAQLEKSRLLSDRFSAERPKGSFSTLEIQRTEQGDSAMYLCASSFSGVSGYTFGSGTRLTVV.

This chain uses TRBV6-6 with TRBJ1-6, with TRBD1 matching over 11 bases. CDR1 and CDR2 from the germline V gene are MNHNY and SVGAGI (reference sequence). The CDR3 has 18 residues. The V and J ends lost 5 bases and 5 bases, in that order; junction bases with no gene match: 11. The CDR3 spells CASSLWTGGVSNNSPLHF. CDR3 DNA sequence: TGTGCCAGCAGTCTCTGGACAGGGGGCGTGAGTAATAATTCACCCCTCCACTTT.

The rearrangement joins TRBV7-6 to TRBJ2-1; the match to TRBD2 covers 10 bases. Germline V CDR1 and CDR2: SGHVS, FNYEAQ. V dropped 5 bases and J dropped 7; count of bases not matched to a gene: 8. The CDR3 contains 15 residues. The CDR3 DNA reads TGTGCCAGCAGCCGCGAAGGACTAGCGGAAAATGAGCAGTTCTTC. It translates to CASSREGLAENEQFF.

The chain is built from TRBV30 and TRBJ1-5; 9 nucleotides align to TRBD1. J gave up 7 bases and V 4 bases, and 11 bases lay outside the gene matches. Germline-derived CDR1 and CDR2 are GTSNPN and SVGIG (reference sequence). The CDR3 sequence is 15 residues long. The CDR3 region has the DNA TGTGCCTGGACCCCCGGGACAGGGCACCGACAGCCCCAGCATTTT. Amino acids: CAWTPGTGHRQPQHF.

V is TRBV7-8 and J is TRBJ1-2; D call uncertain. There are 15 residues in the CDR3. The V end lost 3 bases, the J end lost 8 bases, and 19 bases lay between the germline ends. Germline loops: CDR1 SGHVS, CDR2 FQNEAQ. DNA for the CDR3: TGTGCCAGCAGCTTGGGCAGCCTGATCGGAGGAGGCTACACCTTC. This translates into CASSLGSLIGGGYTF. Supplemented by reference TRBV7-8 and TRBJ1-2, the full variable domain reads GAGVSQSPRYKVAKRGQDVALRCDPISGHVSLFWYQQALGQGPEFLTYFQNEAQLDKSGLPSDRFFAERPEGSVSTLKIQRTQQEDSAVYLCASSLGSLIGGGYTFGSGTRLTVV.

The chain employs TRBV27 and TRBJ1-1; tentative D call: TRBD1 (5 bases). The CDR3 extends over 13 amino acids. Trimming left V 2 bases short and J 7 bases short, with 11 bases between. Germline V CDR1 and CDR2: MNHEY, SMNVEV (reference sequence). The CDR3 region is CASSLVGAFEAFF. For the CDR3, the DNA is TGTGCCAGCAGTTTAGTAGGGGCCTTTGAAGCTTTCTTT.